Given below is one TCR beta chain in context. Antigen specificity is unknown. These data originate in a study of cytomegalovirus exposure and HLA in healthy donors. Findings of the study overall: Per published reports, the classifier diagnosed cytomegalovirus status with high specificity and sensitivity. CMV antigen specificity was confirmed in vitro for a few CMV-associated chains. The authors listed approximately 150 TCR beta chains as cytomegalovirus-associated.

The donors were members of the approximately 130-subject validation cohort (separate from the roughly 700-subject first cohort). This table comes from immunoSEQ multiplex PCR, and its TCRdb copy is limited to in-frame clones, with some not included. The table includes some 350,000 clones, around 90% detected once. This sequence was found in a woman in her 30s in good health and CMV-seropositive. Material for sequencing was PBMCs.

CDR3: CASSLAPGLAGSLETQYF. The CDR3 bases are TGTGCCAGCAGCTTAGCGCCGGGACTAGCGGGATCTCTAGAGACCCAGTACTTC. The chain links TRBV7-9 to TRBJ2-5; 13 nucleotides align to TRBD2. CDR1 and CDR2 from the germline V gene are SEHNR and FQNEAQ (reference sequence). The CDR3 is 18 amino acids. The V segment lost 0 bases and the J segment 4 bases; nucleotides outside the gene matches: 8.